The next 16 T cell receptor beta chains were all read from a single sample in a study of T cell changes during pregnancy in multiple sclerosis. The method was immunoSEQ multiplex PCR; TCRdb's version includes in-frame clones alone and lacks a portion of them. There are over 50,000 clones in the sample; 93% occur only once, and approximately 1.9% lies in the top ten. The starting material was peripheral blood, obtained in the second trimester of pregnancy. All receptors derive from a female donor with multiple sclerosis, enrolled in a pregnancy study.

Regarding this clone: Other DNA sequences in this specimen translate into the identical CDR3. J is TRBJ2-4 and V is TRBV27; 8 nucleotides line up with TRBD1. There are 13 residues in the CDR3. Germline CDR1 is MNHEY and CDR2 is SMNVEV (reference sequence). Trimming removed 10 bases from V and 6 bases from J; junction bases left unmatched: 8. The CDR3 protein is CATGQGAPNIQYF. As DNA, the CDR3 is TGTGCCACGGGGCAGGGGGCCCCAAACATTCAGTACTTC.

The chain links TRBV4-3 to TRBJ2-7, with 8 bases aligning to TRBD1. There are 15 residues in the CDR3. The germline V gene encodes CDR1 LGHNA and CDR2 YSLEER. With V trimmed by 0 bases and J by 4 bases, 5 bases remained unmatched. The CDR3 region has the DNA TGCGCCAGCAGCCAAGATCGGACAGGGCTTTACGAGCAGTACTTC. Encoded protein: CASSQDRTGLYEQYF.

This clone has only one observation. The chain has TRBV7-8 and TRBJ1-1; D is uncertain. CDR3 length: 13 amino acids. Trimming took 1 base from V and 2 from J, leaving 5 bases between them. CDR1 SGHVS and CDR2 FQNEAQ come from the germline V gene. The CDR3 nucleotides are TGTGCCAGCAGCTTAGGTATAAACACTGAAGCTTTCTTT. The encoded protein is CASSLGINTEAFF.

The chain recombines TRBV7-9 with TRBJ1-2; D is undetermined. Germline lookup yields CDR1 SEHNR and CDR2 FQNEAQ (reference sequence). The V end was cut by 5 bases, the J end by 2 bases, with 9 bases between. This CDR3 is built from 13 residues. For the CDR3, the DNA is TGTGCCAGCAGCGCTACAGTGAACTATGGCTACACCTTC. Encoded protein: CASSATVNYGYTF.

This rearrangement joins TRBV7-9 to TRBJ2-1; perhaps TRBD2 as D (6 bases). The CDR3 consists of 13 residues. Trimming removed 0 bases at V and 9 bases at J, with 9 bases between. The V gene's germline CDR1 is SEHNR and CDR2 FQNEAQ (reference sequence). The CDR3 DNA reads TGTGCCAGCAGCTTAGCCCAGCGGGTTGAGCAGTTCTTC. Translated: CASSLAQRVEQFF.

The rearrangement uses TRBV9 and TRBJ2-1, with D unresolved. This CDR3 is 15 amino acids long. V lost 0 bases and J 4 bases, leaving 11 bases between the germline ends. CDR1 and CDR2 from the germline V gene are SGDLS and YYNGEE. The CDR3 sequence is CASSVVAGAYNEQFF. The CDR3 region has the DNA TGTGCCAGCAGCGTAGTAGCCGGAGCATACAATGAGCAGTTCTTC.

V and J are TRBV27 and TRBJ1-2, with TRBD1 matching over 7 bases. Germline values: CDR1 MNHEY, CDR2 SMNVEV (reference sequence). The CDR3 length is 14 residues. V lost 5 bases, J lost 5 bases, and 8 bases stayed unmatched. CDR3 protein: CASSRRDSSYGYTF. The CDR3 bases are TGTGCCAGCAGTCGACGGGACAGTAGTTATGGCTACACCTTC.

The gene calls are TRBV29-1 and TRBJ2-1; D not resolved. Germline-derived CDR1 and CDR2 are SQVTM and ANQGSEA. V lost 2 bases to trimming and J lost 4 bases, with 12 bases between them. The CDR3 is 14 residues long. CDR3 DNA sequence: TGCAGCGTTGAAAGTGAAGTTCGGTACAATGAGCAGTTCTTC. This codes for CSVESEVRYNEQFF.

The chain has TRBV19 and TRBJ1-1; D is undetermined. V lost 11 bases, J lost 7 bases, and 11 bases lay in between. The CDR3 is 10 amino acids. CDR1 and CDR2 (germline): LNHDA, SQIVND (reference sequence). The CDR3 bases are TGTGCCTCCACGGGGTATGAAGCTTTCTTT. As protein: CASTGYEAFF.

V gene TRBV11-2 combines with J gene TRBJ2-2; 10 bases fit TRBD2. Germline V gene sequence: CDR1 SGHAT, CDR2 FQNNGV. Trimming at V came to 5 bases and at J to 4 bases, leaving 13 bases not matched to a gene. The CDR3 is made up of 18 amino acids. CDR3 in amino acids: CASSPTLPSGRSTGELFF. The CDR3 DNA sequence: TGTGCCAGCAGCCCCACTCTACCTAGCGGGAGATCCACCGGGGAGCTGTTTTTT.

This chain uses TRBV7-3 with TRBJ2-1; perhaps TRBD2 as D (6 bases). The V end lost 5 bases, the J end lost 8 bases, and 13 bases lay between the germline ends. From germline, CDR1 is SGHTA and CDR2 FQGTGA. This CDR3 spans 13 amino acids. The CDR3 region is CASSLGGVDEQFF. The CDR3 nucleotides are TGTGCCAGCAGCCTCGGAGGGGTCGATGAGCAGTTCTTC.

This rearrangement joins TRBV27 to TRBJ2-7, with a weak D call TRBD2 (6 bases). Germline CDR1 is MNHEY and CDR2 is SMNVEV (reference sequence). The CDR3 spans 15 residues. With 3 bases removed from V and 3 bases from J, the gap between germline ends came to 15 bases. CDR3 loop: CASSFARGGGYEQYF. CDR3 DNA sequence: TGTGCCAGCAGTTTTGCTAGGGGAGGCGGCTACGAGCAGTACTTC.

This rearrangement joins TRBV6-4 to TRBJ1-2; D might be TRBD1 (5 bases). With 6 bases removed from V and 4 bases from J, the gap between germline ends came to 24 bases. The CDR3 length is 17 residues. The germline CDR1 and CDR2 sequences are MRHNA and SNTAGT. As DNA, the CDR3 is TGTGCCAGCAGGTCGCAGGGTTCTCTGGTCCGTTTCTATGGCTACACCTTC. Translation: CASRSQGSLVRFYGYTF.

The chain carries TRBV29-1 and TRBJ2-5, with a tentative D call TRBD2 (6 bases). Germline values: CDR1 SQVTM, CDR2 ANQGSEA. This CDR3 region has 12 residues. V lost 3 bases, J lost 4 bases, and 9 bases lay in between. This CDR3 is CSVDGGLETQYF. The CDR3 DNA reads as TGCAGCGTTGATGGGGGGTTAGAGACCCAGTACTTC.

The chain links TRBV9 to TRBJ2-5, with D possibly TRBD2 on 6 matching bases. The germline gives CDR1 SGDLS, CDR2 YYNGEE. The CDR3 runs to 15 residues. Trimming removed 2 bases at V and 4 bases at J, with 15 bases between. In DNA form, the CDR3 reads TGTGCCAGCAGCGTGGAGGGACGGCGGGGAGAGACCCAGTACTTC. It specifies CASSVEGRRGETQYF.

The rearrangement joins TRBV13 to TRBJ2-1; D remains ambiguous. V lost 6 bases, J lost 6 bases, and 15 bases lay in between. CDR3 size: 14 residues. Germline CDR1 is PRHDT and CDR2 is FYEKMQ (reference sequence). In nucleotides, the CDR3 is TGTGCCAGCAGTCCCCTCCAGCGCGCCAATGAGCAGTTCTTC. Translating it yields CASSPLQRANEQFF.